Each of the 27 T cell receptor beta chains below was sequenced from the same sample in a study of T cell responses to AZD1222 COVID-19 vaccine. Data came from immunoSEQ multiplex PCR; TCRdb stores just in-frame clones and leaves some out. Of 100,000 to 150,000 clones listed, around 90% were seen once; the top ten hold approximately 1.5%. Sequenced here: peripheral blood, sampled on day 0 of AZD1222 vaccination. The receptor source for this set is an adult in good health.

This clone appeared a single time. The chain couples TRBV15 to TRBJ2-1, with a weak D call TRBD1 (6 bases). The CDR3 is 17 residues long. CDR1 and CDR2 (germline): LNHNV, YYDKDF (reference sequence). Trimming cost V 0 bases and J 10 bases, with 22 bases left between them. CDR3 loop: CATSRDFGLTGGREQFF. CDR3 nucleotide sequence: TGTGCCACCAGCAGAGATTTCGGTTTGACAGGAGGAAGGGAGCAGTTCTTC.

The chain employs TRBV18 and TRBJ2-7; no firm D call. Germline V gene lookup returns CDR1 KGHSH and CDR2 LQKENI. This CDR3 is 14 amino acids long. V was shortened by 5 bases and J by 5 bases, with 16 bases between the two germline ends. In DNA form, the CDR3 reads TGTGCCAGCTCATCCCAGATTTTAGCCGACGAGCAGTACTTC. Amino acid sequence: CASSSQILADEQYF.

There are a few counts of this clone. The rearrangement uses TRBV9 and TRBJ2-1; 13 nucleotides line up with TRBD2. CDR1 and CDR2 (germline): SGDLS, YYNGEE. CDR3 length: 17 amino acids. With 0 bases clipped from V and 4 bases from J, the junction kept 4 bases outside the gene matches. CDR3 in DNA: TGTGCCAGCAGCGTAGGACTAGCGGGGGGTCGATACAATGAGCAGTTCTTC. This encodes CASSVGLAGGRYNEQFF.

The J gene is TRBJ2-7, the V gene TRBV5-1; D unclear. V lost 5 bases to trimming and J lost 0 bases, with 9 bases between them. This CDR3 comprises 13 residues. Germline lookup yields CDR1 SGHRS and CDR2 YFSETQ. The CDR3: CASSSESSYEQYF. DNA of the CDR3: TGCGCCAGCAGTTCAGAGAGCTCCTACGAGCAGTACTTC.

DNA for the CDR3: TGCAGCGTTGAGGCCCTAAGGGATGGCTACACCTTC. Amino acids: CSVEALRDGYTF. The chain couples TRBV29-1 to TRBJ1-2; D gene ambiguous. Trimming pared 3 bases from V and 6 bases from J, leaving 11 bases between. The CDR3 has 12 residues. The germline V gene has CDR1 SQVTM and CDR2 ANQGSEA.

This clone was seen just once. This chain uses TRBV25-1 with TRBJ2-7; 7 bases match TRBD1. Per germline, CDR1 MGHDK and CDR2 SYGVNS. The V segment lost 6 bases and the J segment 3 bases; nucleotides outside the gene matches: 2. CDR3 length: 12 amino acids. In DNA form, the CDR3 reads TGTGCCAGCAGCCGGGACAGCTACGAGCAGTACTTC. Residues: CASSRDSYEQYF.

The rearrangement joins TRBV24-1 to TRBJ2-2; tentative D call: TRBD1 (6 bases). The CDR3 is 16 residues long. Trimming stripped 3 bases from V and 7 bases from J, with 17 bases between. Germline V gene sequence: CDR1 KGHDR, CDR2 SFDVKD. Written as DNA, the CDR3 is TGTGCCACCAGTGATCCTCAACAGGGTGGTGGCGGGGAGCTGTTTTTT. Translating gives CATSDPQQGGGGELFF.

J is TRBJ1-1 and V is TRBV6-2 or TRBV6-3; D is undetermined. The length of the CDR3 is 14 residues. Germline CDR1 MNHEY, CDR2 SVGEGT. V gave up 4 bases and J gave up 2 bases, with 11 bases separating them. The CDR3 nucleotides are TGTGCCAGCAGTTCACTTCAGCAAAACACTGAAGCTTTCTTT. Amino acids: CASSSLQQNTEAFF.

This clone was seen more than once but under ten times. The chain carries TRBV6-5 and TRBJ2-5, with D possibly matching TRBD1 (7 bases). The V and J ends lost 6 bases and 5 bases respectively, with 16 bases between them. Per the germline V gene, CDR1 is MNHEY and CDR2 is SVGAGI. The CDR3 consists of 14 residues. CDR3 amino acids: CASRGRGAGETQYF. The CDR3 DNA follows: TGTGCCAGCAGGGGCAGGGGGGCTGGGGAGACCCAGTACTTC.

This sequence joins TRBV9 and TRBJ2-7; no clear D gene. Germline CDR1 is SGDLS and CDR2 is YYNGEE. The CDR3 is 14 residues long. V shed 0 bases and J shed 1 base, with 8 bases lying between them. This CDR3 is CASSVDGQSYEQYF. In nucleotides, the CDR3 is TGTGCCAGCAGCGTAGATGGGCAGTCCTACGAGCAGTACTTC.

The chain has TRBV5-1 and TRBJ2-7, with D uncertain. Trimming removed 4 bases from V and 6 bases from J, with 17 bases in between. The length of the CDR3 is 14 residues. Germline CDR1 reads SGHRS; CDR2 reads YFSETQ. CDR3 residues: CASSPRREALEQYF. The DNA for the CDR3 is TGCGCCAGCAGCCCTAGACGTGAGGCTCTCGAGCAGTACTTC.

The CDR3: CASSLFGQGDIQYF. The CDR3 DNA sequence: TGTGCCAGCAGTTTATTTGGGCAGGGGGACATTCAGTACTTC. The V gene is TRBV28, the J gene TRBJ2-4; 7 bases match TRBD1. The CDR3 consists of 14 residues. The V and J ends lost 1 base and 8 bases, in that order; junction bases with no gene match: 5. Germline CDR1 and CDR2: MDHEN and SYDVKM.

The V and J genes are TRBV5-5 and TRBJ2-1; 8 bases line up with TRBD2. Per germline, CDR1 SGHKS and CDR2 YYEKEE (reference sequence). This CDR3 has 14 residues. V lost 4 bases to trimming and J lost 6 bases; unmatched junction nucleotides: 6. The CDR3 DNA reads as TGTGCCAGCAGCCCCCCGCTAGCGGGCAATGAGCAGTTCTTC. It specifies CASSPPLAGNEQFF.

CDR3: CASSTDREPYNEQFF. CDR3 in DNA: TGTGCCAGCAGCACGGACAGGGAACCCTACAATGAGCAGTTCTTC. The V and J genes are TRBV5-6 and TRBJ2-1, with 8 bases lining up with TRBD1. CDR1 is SGHDT and CDR2 is YYEEEE in the germline V gene. This CDR3 has 15 amino acids. The ends lost 4 bases at V and 2 bases at J; junction bases unmatched: 5.

Here the CDR3 reads CASSFLTSGNTGELFF. CDR3 sequence (DNA): TGTGCCAGCAGCTTCCTGACTAGCGGGAACACCGGGGAGCTGTTTTTT. The chain is built from TRBV7-9 and TRBJ2-2, with 9 bases matching TRBD2. This CDR3 is 16 amino acids long. The germline V gene encodes CDR1 SEHNR and CDR2 FQNEAQ (reference sequence). J lost 1 base, V lost 3 bases, and 3 bases had no gene match.

The chain links TRBV5-1 to TRBJ1-2, with 12 bases matching TRBD1. V lost 4 bases to trimming and J lost 4 bases; unmatched junction nucleotides: 11. Looked up from germline, CDR1 is SGHRS and CDR2 is YFSETQ. This CDR3 is 17 amino acids long. The DNA of the CDR3 is TGCGCCAGCAGCGTGGGGCCGGGACAGGGGGCAGGCTATGGCTACACCTTC. Translated: CASSVGPGQGAGYGYTF.

This chain joins TRBV27 and TRBJ1-3; D is unclear. Germline lookup yields CDR1 MNHEY and CDR2 SMNVEV (reference sequence). CDR3 size: 15 residues. With 3 bases removed from V and 0 bases from J, the gap between germline ends came to 9 bases. This CDR3 is CASSLEGSSGNTIYF. CDR3 coding DNA: TGTGCCAGCAGTTTGGAGGGCAGCTCTGGAAACACCATATATTTT.

The rearrangement joins TRBV15 to TRBJ1-5, with D uncertain. The germline V and J ends were trimmed by 3 bases and 2 bases, with 11 bases remaining between them. CDR1 and CDR2 from the germline V gene are LNHNV and YYDKDF (reference sequence). The CDR3 is made up of 15 amino acids. This chain's CDR3 is CATSSAFVGNQPQHF. The CDR3 DNA reads TGTGCCACCAGCAGCGCATTTGTAGGCAATCAGCCCCAGCATTTT.

The V gene is TRBV7-3, the J gene TRBJ2-1; TRBD2 aligns across 11 bases. The J segment lost 4 bases and the V segment lost 2 bases, leaving 4 bases of the junction unmatched. In germline, CDR1 is SGHTA, CDR2 FQGTGA. CDR3 length: 16 residues. CDR3 sequence (DNA): TGTGCCAGCAGCTTAGTAGCGGGGGGGCCTTACAATGAGCAGTTCTTC. As protein: CASSLVAGGPYNEQFF.

This chain uses TRBV5-4 with TRBJ2-2; TRBD1 matches 7 bases. The ends lost 1 base at V and 0 bases at J; junction bases unmatched: 3. Germline V gene lookup returns CDR1 SGHNT and CDR2 YYREEE (reference sequence). The CDR3 loop spans 16 amino acids. The CDR3 DNA is TGTGCCAGCAGCTTGAACAGGGGCGCGAACACCGGGGAGCTGTTTTTT. Its protein is CASSLNRGANTGELFF.

The chain uses TRBV21-1 and TRBJ2-7; TRBD2 is taken as the D call from the table, unchecked against the DNA. TRBV21-1 is an annotated pseudogene. The CDR3 loop spans 16 amino acids. The CDR3 DNA follows: TGTGCCAGCAGCTATCGCCCGGGGGGCCGCTCCTACGAGCAGTACTTC. This codes for CASSYRPGGRSYEQYF.

The J gene is TRBJ1-5, the V gene TRBV28, with 8 bases lining up with TRBD1. The CDR3 has 14 residues. V lost 4 bases and J lost 7; bases outside the gene matches: 6. Germline assignment: CDR1 MDHEN and CDR2 SYDVKM. The DNA of the CDR3 is TGTGCCAGCAGTTCCGGACAGGGAAGGCAGCCCCAGCATTTT. It translates to CASSSGQGRQPQHF.

This CDR3 reads CASSFLQGAPTF. CDR3 DNA: TGTGCCAGCAGTTTTCTACAGGGGGCCCCCACCTTC. This rearrangement joins TRBV12-3 or TRBV12-4 to TRBJ1-2, with TRBD1 identical over 9 bases. After removal of 3 bases from V and 13 bases from J, the junction contained 6 bases not matched to a gene. This CDR3 has 12 residues.

V usage is TRBV3-1 (or the pseudogene TRBV3-2) and J usage is TRBJ2-7; D tentatively reads TRBD1 or TRBD2 (6 bases each). Germline V gives CDR1 LGHDT, CDR2 YNNKEL (reference sequence). CDR3 length equals 15 residues. Between the trimmed V and J ends, which lost 1 base and 6 bases, there was a span of 16 bases. CDR3 amino acids: CASSQGRGGKGEQYF. In nucleotides, the CDR3 is TGTGCCAGCAGCCAAGGTAGAGGGGGGAAAGGCGAGCAGTACTTC.

The CDR3 DNA reads TGTGTCAGAAGCTTACAGGGAAGCTCCTATAATTCACCCCTCCACTTT. Its translation: CVRSLQGSSYNSPLHF. The rearrangement links TRBV7-5 to TRBJ1-6; the D segment call TRBD1 is taken from the table without a DNA check. TRBV7-5 is a pseudogene. The CDR3 has 16 residues.

The V gene is TRBV5-1, the J gene TRBJ1-4; D is undetermined. Germline loops: CDR1 SGHRS, CDR2 YFSETQ. The CDR3 spans 15 residues. The germline V and J ends were trimmed by 0 bases and 4 bases, with 10 bases remaining between them. CDR3 in DNA: TGCGCCAGCAGCTTGGAGGTCGGACGTAATGAAAAACTGTTTTTT. It specifies CASSLEVGRNEKLFF.

V gene TRBV28 combines with J gene TRBJ2-3; D tentatively fits TRBD1 or TRBD2 (5 bases each). This CDR3 comprises 16 residues. Trimming shortened V by 10 bases and J by 5 bases, and 25 bases separated the two germline ends. Germline V gene data show CDR1 as MDHEN and CDR2 as SYDVKM. CDR3 sequence: CATSSRVRDVKDTQYF. DNA of the CDR3: TGTGCCACCTCATCAAGGGTCCGGGACGTGAAAGATACGCAGTATTTT.